A single sample is the source of the 27 T cell receptor beta chains below, sequenced in a study of cytotoxic CD8 clonotypes in ibrutinib-treated CLL. Profiled with immunoSEQ multiplex PCR; TCRdb holds only in-frame clones, not every one. The top ten clones hold about 30% of a sample with about 49,000 clones, roughly 57% of them seen once. The sequenced sample was PBMCs, obtained after 12 months of ibrutinib treatment. Source of these receptors: a human donor with chronic lymphocytic leukemia.

CDR3 in amino acids: CASSSGQHPNEQFF. CDR3 nucleotides: TGTGCCAGCAGCTCCGGACAGCACCCTAATGAGCAGTTCTTC. The rearrangement uses TRBV7-9 and TRBJ2-1, with a weak D call TRBD1 (6 bases). The V gene's germline CDR1 is SEHNR and CDR2 FQNEAQ (reference sequence). Trimming left V 4 bases short and J 7 bases short, with 14 bases between. This CDR3 region has 14 residues.

In its sample, this clone was seen a few times. The chain employs TRBV29-1 and TRBJ2-1; no definite D call. CDR1 is SQVTM, CDR2 ANQGSEA, per germline. V dropped 7 bases and J dropped 5 bases, with 12 bases sitting between them. The CDR3 is 12 residues long. In nucleotides, the CDR3 is TGCAGCGACAGATACCGGGACAATGAGCAGTTCTTC. Protein product: CSDRYRDNEQFF.

This clone was counted at least ten times. The genes are TRBV5-5 and TRBJ2-7; D gene ambiguous. This CDR3 has 13 amino acids. Germline CDR1 is SGHKS and CDR2 is YYEKEE (reference sequence). V dropped 5 bases and J dropped 1 base, with 10 bases sitting between them. The chain's CDR3 is CASRATQSYEQYF. In DNA form, the CDR3 reads TGTGCCAGCAGGGCGACCCAGTCCTACGAGCAGTACTTC.

V usage is TRBV27 and J usage is TRBJ2-7; the match to TRBD2 covers 8 bases. The V and J ends lost 5 bases and 7 bases, in that order; junction bases with no gene match: 7. The CDR3 runs to 13 residues. Germline V gives CDR1 MNHEY, CDR2 SMNVEV (reference sequence). Here the CDR3 DNA reads TGTGCCAGCAGTCTCCAGACTAGCGCAGAGCAGTACTTC. Translating gives CASSLQTSAEQYF.

This chain uses TRBV28 with TRBJ1-2; 8 bases match TRBD1. Per the germline V gene, CDR1 is MDHEN and CDR2 is SYDVKM. The length of the CDR3 is 14 residues. V dropped 6 bases and J dropped 6; count of bases not matched to a gene: 9. This CDR3 is CASRRGQGLNGYTF. Written as DNA, the CDR3 is TGTGCCAGCAGGCGAGGACAGGGCTTGAATGGCTACACCTTC.

The gene calls are TRBV2 and TRBJ1-2; no reliable D call. The V end lost 6 bases, the J end lost 4 bases, and 9 bases lay between the germline ends. Germline CDR1 is SNHLY and CDR2 is FYNNEI. CDR3 length: 12 residues. This CDR3 reads CASREWSYGYTF. The CDR3 DNA reads TGTGCCAGCAGAGAGTGGAGCTATGGCTACACCTTC. The full variable domain, its missing parts supplied by reference TRBV2 and TRBJ1-2, is EPEVTQTPSHQVTQMGQEVILRCVPISNHLYFYWYRQILGQKVEFLVSFYNNEISEKSEIFDDQFSVERPDGSNFTLKIRSTKLEDSAMYFCASREWSYGYTFGSGTRLTVV.

This rearrangement joins TRBV18 to TRBJ2-2; TRBD2 matches 13 bases. J lost 4 bases, V lost 5 bases, and 4 bases had no gene match. The germline CDR1 and CDR2 sequences are KGHSH and LQKENI. The CDR3 covers 16 residues. CDR3 loop: CASSSGLAGTTGELFF. Here the CDR3 DNA reads TGTGCCAGCTCATCGGGACTAGCGGGAACCACCGGGGAGCTGTTTTTT.

Comment on this clone: A read error may be the cause here, since a much bigger clone is one base away. The chain uses TRBV11-1 and TRBJ2-5; D perhaps matches TRBD1 (6 bases). The CDR3 is made up of 14 amino acids. The ends were cut back, 3 bases at V and 5 bases at J, with 13 bases in the middle. Germline CDR1 is SGHAT and CDR2 is FQDESV (reference sequence). CDR3 region: CASSLGRGYETQYF. The CDR3 region has the DNA TGTGCCAGCAGCTTGGGCAGGGGCTATGAGACCCAGTACTTC. The full variable domain, its missing parts supplied by reference TRBV11-1 and TRBJ2-5, is EAEVAQSPRYKITEKSQAVAFWCDPISGHATLYWYRQILGQGPELLVQFQDESVVDDSQLPKDRFSAERLKGVDSTLKIQPAELGDSAMYLCASSLGRGYETQYFGPGTRLLVL.

This clone was observed once. This chain uses TRBV6-6 with TRBJ2-1; D is possibly TRBD1 or TRBD2 (5 bases each). Germline loops: CDR1 MNHNY, CDR2 SVGAGI (reference sequence). Trimming left V 6 bases short and J 5 bases short, with 14 bases between. The CDR3 totals 14 residues. CDR3 coding DNA: TGTGCCAGCAGGCAGGCCGGGACCAACAATGAGCAGTTCTTC. The encoded protein is CASRQAGTNNEQFF.

The chain employs TRBV19 and TRBJ2-1; maybe TRBD2 (7 bases). The germline gives CDR1 LNHDA, CDR2 SQIVND (reference sequence). The CDR3 consists of 15 residues. With 7 bases removed from V and 8 bases from J, the gap between germline ends came to 21 bases. CDR3 DNA: TGTGCCAGTAATCTCGGGGGGACAAGCACCCATGAGCAGTTCTTC. It yields the protein CASNLGGTSTHEQFF.

The chain joins TRBV2 to TRBJ2-1, with 9 bases that match TRBD1. V lost 6 bases to trimming and J lost 10 bases; unmatched junction nucleotides: 13. CDR1 is SNHLY, CDR2 FYNNEI, per germline. The CDR3 totals 15 residues. CDR3 amino acids: CASRALTTGGWEQFF. The DNA of the CDR3 is TGTGCCAGCAGAGCCTTGACTACAGGGGGCTGGGAGCAGTTCTTC. Looking up the rest from reference TRBV2 and TRBJ2-1 gives the full variable domain: EPEVTQTPSHQVTQMGQEVILRCVPISNHLYFYWYRQILGQKVEFLVSFYNNEISEKSEIFDDQFSVERPDGSNFTLKIRSTKLEDSAMYFCASRALTTGGWEQFFGPGTRLTVL.

This clone was counted a single time. The rearrangement uses TRBV5-1 and TRBJ2-7, with TRBD1 matching 10 bases. The CDR3 consists of 14 residues. Germline V gene sequence: CDR1 SGHRS, CDR2 YFSETQ. After removal of 1 base from V and 3 bases from J, the junction contained 1 base not matched to a gene. The CDR3, as DNA: TGCGCCAGCAGCTTGTGGACAGGGGGCTACGAGCAGTACTTC. It specifies CASSLWTGGYEQYF.

V usage is TRBV23-1 and J usage is TRBJ1-1, with D possibly TRBD1 on 5 matching bases. TRBV23-1 is identified as an open reading frame with a role that is uncertain. The CDR3 spans 15 residues. V was shortened by 11 bases and J by 1 base, with 20 bases between the two germline ends. CDR3 coding DNA: TGCGCCCCAAAGTGGGGCATGAGCCGGAACACTGAAGCTTTCTTT. The encoded protein is CAPKWGMSRNTEAFF.

This clone was observed a few times. The chain carries TRBV29-1 and TRBJ1-1; no clear D. Germline CDR1 reads SQVTM; CDR2 reads ANQGSEA. The CDR3 spans 12 residues. V was pared by 8 bases and J by 0 bases, with 10 bases between. The CDR3 region has the DNA TGCAGCCACTCCGCCATGAACACTGAAGCTTTCTTT. It codes for CSHSAMNTEAFF.

This clone was recorded many times. The rearrangement uses TRBV6-6 and TRBJ1-1, with D unresolved. V dropped 6 bases and J dropped 1 base, with 12 bases sitting between them. This CDR3 is built from 14 residues. Germline V lookup: CDR1 MNHNY, CDR2 SVGAGI (reference sequence). The DNA of the CDR3 is TGTGCCAGCAGGGCCCGGCCTGCGAACACTGAAGCTTTCTTT. Protein product: CASRARPANTEAFF.

The chain uses TRBV5-6 and TRBJ1-2, with D unresolved. Germline V gene data show CDR1 as SGHDT and CDR2 as YYEEEE. The CDR3 loop spans 13 amino acids. The V end lost 0 bases, the J end lost 4 bases, and 7 bases lay between the germline ends. CDR3 DNA sequence: TGTGCCAGCAGCTTGGGATTTCCCTATGGCTACACCTTC. Its translation is CASSLGFPYGYTF.

This chain uses TRBV27 with TRBJ1-5, with D possibly being TRBD1 (6 bases). The CDR3 runs to 17 residues. Germline V gene sequence: CDR1 MNHEY, CDR2 SMNVEV (reference sequence). Deletions cut 3 bases from V and 4 bases from J, with 19 bases between. The CDR3 DNA sequence: TGTGCCAGCAGTTTCCGATGGGGGCAATATAGGAATCAGCCCCAGCATTTT. This codes for CASSFRWGQYRNQPQHF.

This clone occurred a few times. The gene calls are TRBV5-6 and TRBJ2-7; no clear D gene. This CDR3 contains 10 residues. In germline, CDR1 is SGHDT, CDR2 YYEEEE. V was trimmed by 4 bases and J by 6 bases, leaving 5 bases between them. This CDR3 reads CASSNSEQYF. The CDR3 DNA follows: TGTGCCAGCAGCAACTCCGAGCAGTACTTC.

The rearrangement joins TRBV19 to TRBJ1-1; D is ambiguous. Germline V lookup: CDR1 LNHDA, CDR2 SQIVND (reference sequence). The V and J ends lost 7 bases and 0 bases respectively, with 6 bases between them. The CDR3 length is 12 residues. The CDR3 spells CASTRLNTEAFF. The CDR3 nucleotides are TGTGCCAGTACGAGGCTGAACACTGAAGCTTTCTTT. The full variable domain, its missing parts supplied by reference TRBV19 and TRBJ1-1, is DGGITQSPKYLFRKEGQNVTLSCEQNLNHDAMYWYRQDPGQGLRLIYYSQIVNDFQKGDIAEGYSVSREKKESFPLTVTSAQKNPTAFYLCASTRLNTEAFFGQGTRLTVV.

In its sample, this clone was seen a few times. The chain links TRBV5-1 to TRBJ2-7; 10 bases match TRBD2. Germline V gene sequence: CDR1 SGHRS, CDR2 YFSETQ. Trimming at V came to 2 bases and at J to 5 bases, leaving 7 bases not matched to a gene. The length of the CDR3 is 15 residues. CDR3 in DNA: TGCGCCAGCAGCTTTGGGGCTAGCGGGAGAAACGAGCAGTACTTC. Translating gives CASSFGASGRNEQYF.

The chain joins TRBV29-1 to TRBJ2-6; D may match TRBD1 or TRBD2 (6 bases each). From germline, CDR1 is SQVTM and CDR2 ANQGSEA. The V gene lost 4 bases and the J gene lost 0 bases, with 13 bases spanning the gap. The CDR3 totals 16 residues. The CDR3 DNA reads as TGCAGCGTTGCGCGGGACACGGACTCTGGGGCCAACGTCCTGACTTTC. It translates to CSVARDTDSGANVLTF.

The CDR3 region is CASSEQGWNSPLHF. The CDR3 region has the DNA TGTGCCAGCAGTGAGCAGGGATGGAATTCACCCCTCCACTTT. The chain joins TRBV6-4 to TRBJ1-6; D possibly corresponds to TRBD1 (5 bases). The CDR3 has 14 amino acids. The V end lost 3 bases, the J end lost 7 bases, and 10 bases lay between the germline ends. Germline V gene data show CDR1 as MRHNA and CDR2 as SNTAGT.

V is TRBV5-1 and J is TRBJ1-2, with D perhaps TRBD1 (5 bases). Trimming cost V 1 base and J 7 bases, with 11 bases left between them. Germline lookup yields CDR1 SGHRS and CDR2 YFSETQ. The CDR3 extends over 13 amino acids. CDR3 coding DNA: TGCGCCAGCAGCTTGTTGCAGGGCAGTGGCTACACCTTC. This translates into CASSLLQGSGYTF.

The rearrangement links TRBV5-1 to TRBJ1-1; D gene uncertain. The CDR3 has 15 residues. Trimming removed 4 bases at V and 4 bases at J, with 17 bases between. The germline CDR1 and CDR2 sequences are SGHRS and YFSETQ. The CDR3, as DNA: TGCGCCAGCAGCCTCCAACTCCGGCGGGGCACTGAAGCTTTCTTT. Its protein product is CASSLQLRRGTEAFF.

V is TRBV6-4 and J is TRBJ1-1; D uncertain. From germline, CDR1 is MRHNA and CDR2 SNTAGT. The CDR3 has 14 residues. The V and J ends lost 4 bases and 1 base respectively, with 10 bases between them. CDR3 sequence (DNA): TGTGCCAGCAGTGGCGGGCTTTCGAACACTGAAGCTTTCTTT. As protein: CASSGGLSNTEAFF.

This clone has more than one count but fewer than ten. This chain connects TRBV29-1 to TRBJ1-2, with a possible D match to TRBD1 (5 bases). The V end lost 8 bases, the J end lost 6 bases, and 19 bases lay between the germline ends. The CDR3 sequence is 13 residues long. The germline V gene encodes CDR1 SQVTM and CDR2 ANQGSEA. The CDR3 sequence is CSSGRGAADGYTF. For the CDR3, the DNA is TGCAGCTCAGGGAGAGGGGCGGCGGATGGCTACACCTTC.

The chain links TRBV6-6 to TRBJ1-5; tentative D call: TRBD1 (6 bases). CDR3 size: 16 residues. V was trimmed by 7 bases and J by 0 bases, leaving 16 bases between them. Germline assignment: CDR1 MNHNY and CDR2 SVGAGI (reference sequence). The CDR3 is CASNQLQGYSNQPQHF. CDR3 DNA: TGTGCCAGCAACCAACTACAGGGATATAGCAATCAGCCCCAGCATTTT.